The 25 T cell receptor beta chains listed next were all sequenced from one sample in a study of neurological immune-mediated disorders. Each CDR3 protein is one row after TCRdb ran MiXCR on the 5' RACE reads. The data contain more than 35,000 distinct CDR3 sequences, 2.5% to 3.5% of them singletons. Sequencing was done on a sample of PBMCs. These receptor sequences come from a woman aged 45-60 years with multiple sclerosis.

This clonotype was counted at least ten times. V and J are TRBV5-1 and TRBJ2-5; D is ambiguous. V gave up 0 bases and J gave up 4 bases, with 10 bases separating them. Germline lookup yields CDR1 SGHRS and CDR2 YFSETQ. CDR3 length: 14 amino acids. CDR3 nucleotides: TGCGCCAGCAGCTTGGTAGGGCAGGCAGAGACCCAGTACTTC. Translation gives CASSLVGQAETQYF.

This clonotype was recorded many times. The chain joins TRBV7-2 to TRBJ2-1; perhaps D is TRBD1 or TRBD2 (6 bases each). The germline V gene has CDR1 SGHTA and CDR2 FQGNSA. The V end was cut by 6 bases, the J end by 6 bases, with 9 bases between. The CDR3 covers 12 residues. The chain's CDR3 is CASRWGANEQFF. As DNA, the CDR3 is TGTGCCAGCAGGTGGGGGGCCAATGAGCAGTTCTTC. Variable domain in full (rest from reference TRBV7-2 and TRBJ2-1): GAGVSQSPSNKVTEKGKDVELRCDPISGHTALYWYRQSLGQGLEFLIYFQGNSAPDKSGLPSDRFSAERTGGSVSTLTIQRTQQEDSAVYLCASRWGANEQFFGPGTRLTVL.

In this sample, this clonotype turned up many times. CDR3 nucleotides: TGTGCCAGCACGAGCTGGGGGACTAGCGGAACCGGGGAGCTGTTTTTT. This translates into CASTSWGTSGTGELFF. The rearrangement uses TRBV7-2 and TRBJ2-2; TRBD2 aligns across 11 bases. The V segment lost 7 bases and the J segment 5 bases; nucleotides outside the gene matches: 9. CDR1 is SGHTA and CDR2 is FQGNSA in the germline V gene. The CDR3 contains 16 residues.

The sample holds many counts of this clonotype. The rearrangement joins TRBV29-1 to TRBJ1-2; D is uncertain. Germline CDR1 is SQVTM and CDR2 is ANQGSEA. Trimming removed 6 bases at V and 8 bases at J, with 10 bases between. CDR3 size: 10 residues. The CDR3 coding sequence is TGCAGCGTCAGTACGCGGGGCTACACCTTC. As protein: CSVSTRGYTF.

This clonotype was seen ten or more times. V and J are TRBV5-6 and TRBJ1-2; no clear D gene. Trimming left V 0 bases short and J 0 bases short, with 9 bases between. The germline V gene has CDR1 SGHDT and CDR2 YYEEEE. This CDR3 is built from 15 residues. DNA of the CDR3: TGTGCCAGCAGCTTGGTATCGGGGACTAACTATGGCTACACCTTC. This encodes CASSLVSGTNYGYTF.

The sample holds many counts of this clonotype. V and J are TRBV5-1 and TRBJ2-3, with D possibly matching TRBD2 (6 bases). Germline V lookup: CDR1 SGHRS, CDR2 YFSETQ. Trimming stripped 2 bases from V and 4 bases from J, with 11 bases between. CDR3 size: 14 residues. DNA for the CDR3: TGCGCCAGCAGCTTAAGACGGGACTCAGATACGCAGTATTTT. As protein: CASSLRRDSDTQYF.

This clonotype has ten or more counts. V usage is TRBV5-1 and J usage is TRBJ1-3, with a possible D match to TRBD1 (6 bases). Germline CDR1 SGHRS, CDR2 YFSETQ. The CDR3 has 16 residues. Deletions cut 4 bases from V and 0 bases from J, with 14 bases between. The CDR3 is CASSPTPGASGNTIYF. For the CDR3, the DNA is TGCGCCAGCAGCCCTACTCCGGGGGCCTCTGGAAACACCATATATTTT.

Ten or more counts support this clonotype. The rearrangement uses TRBV5-1 and TRBJ2-2; 7 bases fit TRBD1. Germline loops: CDR1 SGHRS, CDR2 YFSETQ. With 2 bases clipped from V and 5 bases from J, the junction kept 3 bases outside the gene matches. The CDR3 loop spans 14 amino acids. CDR3 nucleotide sequence: TGCGCCAGCAGCTTAGCGACAGGGACCGGGGAGCTGTTTTTT. Translating gives CASSLATGTGELFF.

Many counts were recorded for this clonotype. The chain combines TRBV20-1 with TRBJ2-1, with 9 bases that match TRBD2. V shed 6 bases and J 7 bases; nucleotides not matched to a gene: 13. Germline CDR1 DFQATT, CDR2 SNEGSKA (reference sequence). The CDR3 consists of 15 residues. CDR3: CSAPGGSGSSNEQFF. The CDR3 coding sequence is TGCAGTGCCCCAGGAGGTAGCGGGAGTTCGAATGAGCAGTTCTTC.

This clonotype was detected ten times or more. The chain couples TRBV12-3 or TRBV12-4 to TRBJ2-2; possible D gene TRBD1, 6 bases. This CDR3 has 13 amino acids. Trimming left V 6 bases short and J 7 bases short, with 12 bases between. CDR3 nucleotide sequence: TGTGCCAGCAGACGTACAGGGTACGGGGAGCTGTTTTTT. As protein: CASRRTGYGELFF.

This clonotype has at least ten counts. This chain links TRBV5-1 with TRBJ1-1; D uncertain. Deletions cut 4 bases from V and 3 bases from J, with 13 bases between. This CDR3 has 14 residues. The V gene's germline CDR1 is SGHRS and CDR2 YFSETQ. In DNA, the CDR3 is TGCGCCAGCAGCAAGGGTAATTTGGACACTGAAGCTTTCTTT. Translation: CASSKGNLDTEAFF.

A few counts support this clonotype. This may come from a read error, since a much larger clone is one base off. The genes are TRBV20-1 and TRBJ2-3; no clear D gene. The CDR3 extends over 12 amino acids. Germline assignment: CDR1 DFQATT and CDR2 SNEGSKA (reference sequence). The CDR3 bases are TGCAGTGCTAGTCCGGGTTCAGATAAGCAGTATTTT. Its translation: CSASPGSDKQYF.

This clonotype was detected many times. The chain links TRBV12-3 or TRBV12-4 to TRBJ2-3; D gene uncertain. Trimming stripped 5 bases from V and 0 bases from J, with 3 bases between. The CDR3 runs to 12 residues. The CDR3 region is CASSRSTDTQYF. The CDR3 DNA follows: TGTGCCAGCAGTCGCAGCACAGATACGCAGTATTTT.

This clonotype was observed at least ten times. The chain combines TRBV20-1 with TRBJ1-1, with D tentatively TRBD1 (5 bases). The CDR3 length is 14 residues. V gave up 1 base and J gave up 1 base, with 10 bases separating them. Germline V gene sequence: CDR1 DFQATT, CDR2 SNEGSKA (reference sequence). The CDR3 here is CSARANGGNTEAFF. In nucleotides, the CDR3 is TGCAGTGCTAGAGCCAACGGGGGGAACACTGAAGCTTTCTTT.

The table lists this clonotype with many counts. This CDR3 reads CASTLMGGGYNEQFF. In DNA, the CDR3 is TGTGCCAGCACCCTCATGGGGGGCGGGTACAATGAGCAGTTCTTC. This chain links TRBV7-9 with TRBJ2-1, with D perhaps assigned TRBD1 or TRBD2 (6 bases each). The CDR3 is made up of 15 amino acids. V was cut by 7 bases and J by 4 bases, with 17 bases left in between. Germline V gene sequence: CDR1 SEHNR, CDR2 FQNEAQ (reference sequence).

This clonotype was recorded at least ten times. The CDR3 nucleotides read TGCAGTGCTAGTATGGGACAGGCCATTGGTGGGGCTTTCTTT. The encoded protein is CSASMGQAIGGAFF. The chain joins TRBV20-1 to TRBJ1-1, with 8 bases aligning to TRBD1. Trimming cost V 3 bases and J 11 bases; bases outside gene matches: 14. Germline assignment: CDR1 DFQATT and CDR2 SNEGSKA (reference sequence). The CDR3 has 14 amino acids.

This clonotype was detected ten times or more. This rearrangement joins TRBV12-3 or TRBV12-4 to TRBJ2-4; no clear D gene. This CDR3 comprises 17 residues. Trimming removed 2 bases from V and 1 base from J, with 15 bases in between. In nucleotides, the CDR3 is TGTGCCAGCAGTTTATCGGCCGGGCAATACGCCAAAAACATTCAGTACTTC. Encoded protein: CASSLSAGQYAKNIQYF.

This clonotype was picked up many times. The J gene is TRBJ2-7, the V gene TRBV3-1; tentative D call: TRBD1 (6 bases). The V gene lost 2 bases and the J gene lost 7 bases, with 9 bases spanning the gap. The CDR3 is 12 residues long. The germline V gene has CDR1 LGHDT and CDR2 YNNKEL (reference sequence). The CDR3 here is CASSQQGPEQYF. The CDR3 DNA is TGTGCCAGCAGCCAACAGGGGCCAGAGCAGTACTTC.

Ten or more counts support this clonotype. The V call is TRBV6-5, the J call TRBJ2-1, with 7 bases matching TRBD1. The CDR3 has 15 residues. CDR1 MNHEY and CDR2 SVGAGI come from the germline V gene. V dropped 5 bases and J dropped 2; count of bases not matched to a gene: 6. CDR3 residues: CASSKDRIPYNEQFF. The CDR3 coding sequence is TGTGCCAGCAGTAAGGACAGGATCCCCTACAATGAGCAGTTCTTC.

This clonotype was counted many times. J is TRBJ2-1 and V is TRBV9; 8 nucleotides align to TRBD2. CDR3 size: 15 residues. CDR1 is SGDLS and CDR2 is YYNGEE in the germline V gene. V gave up 0 bases and J gave up 5 bases; unmatched junction bases: 4. DNA for the CDR3: TGTGCCAGCAGCGTAGCGGCGGGAGGTAACAATGAGCAGTTCTTC. This sequence encodes CASSVAAGGNNEQFF.

This clonotype showed up many times. The chain carries TRBV7-2 and TRBJ2-1; unclear D gene. The germline gives CDR1 SGHTA, CDR2 FQGNSA. The CDR3 is 13 amino acids. Trimming pared 2 bases from V and 8 bases from J, leaving 10 bases between. The CDR3 reads CASSLKTPYEQFF. CDR3 in DNA: TGTGCCAGCAGCTTAAAGACTCCTTATGAGCAGTTCTTC.

This clonotype appeared many times. DNA for the CDR3: TGCGCCACCCAGACTAGCGGGAGCCACAATGAGCAGTTCTTC. Encoded protein: CATQTSGSHNEQFF. V usage is TRBV5-1 and J usage is TRBJ2-1; TRBD2 aligns across 12 bases. Germline CDR1 and CDR2: SGHRS and YFSETQ. This CDR3 has 14 amino acids. The J segment lost 5 bases and the V segment lost 9 bases, leaving 6 bases of the junction unmatched. The entire variable domain, with the rest obtained from reference TRBV5-1 and TRBJ2-1, is as follows: KAGVTQTPRYLIKTRGQQVTLSCSPISGHRSVSWYQQTPGQGLQFLFEYFSETQRNKGNFPGRFSGRQFSNSRSEMNVSTLELGDSALYLCATQTSGSHNEQFFGPGTRLTVL.

This clonotype was found many times. V usage is TRBV6-5 and J usage is TRBJ1-6; 11 bases agree with TRBD1. The CDR3 has 17 amino acids. Trimming took 2 bases from V and 9 from J; bases not matched to a gene: 9. Germline assignment: CDR1 MNHEY and CDR2 SVGAGI. This chain's CDR3 is CASSYTRGTGGISPLHF. CDR3 coding DNA: TGTGCCAGCAGTTACACCCGCGGGACAGGGGGTATTTCACCCCTCCACTTT.

This clonotype was seen more than once but under ten times. The chain is built from TRBV6-5 and TRBJ1-1, with D unclear. Germline CDR1 reads MNHEY; CDR2 reads SVGAGI. The CDR3 consists of 16 residues. The germline V and J ends were trimmed by 6 bases and 3 bases, with 20 bases remaining between them. CDR3: CASSTALGNSDTEAFF. The CDR3 nucleotides read TGTGCCAGCAGCACCGCCCTCGGAAATTCCGACACTGAAGCTTTCTTT.

With regard to this clonotype: Mismatch with germline at one junction end may stem from a read error. The CDR3 region has the DNA TGTGCCAGCAGCTCTGGAGTGATCACCAATAAGACCCAGAATTTT. Translation gives CASSSGVITNKTQNF. The chain couples TRBV7-9 to TRBJ1-5; D remains unclear. The CDR3 has 15 residues. Germline CDR1 SEHNR, CDR2 FQNEAQ (reference sequence).